A selection of T cell receptor beta chains follows, all from one sample in a study of T cell changes during pregnancy in multiple sclerosis. Repertoires were generated with immunoSEQ multiplex PCR, while TCRdb's copy carries only in-frame clones and drops some. The profile shows 45,000 to 60,000 clones, 93% of them singletons. The sequences come from peripheral blood, collected in the second trimester of pregnancy. These receptors all come from a female donor with multiple sclerosis, enrolled in a pregnancy study. The CDR3 runs from the conserved cysteine through the conserved F or W. The order of the fields is clone size, D gene, V gene, J gene, CDR3 DNA, CDR3 protein. The D gene is left open where the match is weak. Size values are once, few and many counts, or a class for expanded clones, and some rows have none.

abundance: NA
d_gene: TRBD2
v_gene: TRBV4-3
j_gene: TRBJ2-1
CDR3nt: TGCGCCAGCAGCCAAGAGACACTAGCGGGAGTTGCTTGGTTCTTC
CDR3aa: CASSQETLAGVAWFF

abundance: NA
d_gene: TRBD1
v_gene: TRBV6-6
j_gene: TRBJ2-1
CDR3nt: TGTGCCAGCAGTTACGGACAGGGTATAAACAATGAGCAGTTCTTC
CDR3aa: CASSYGQGINNEQFF

abundance: NA
d_gene: NA
v_gene: TRBV28
j_gene: TRBJ2-6
CDR3nt: TGTGCCAGCAACCTGGGGGGAACCGGGGCCAACGTCCTGACTTTC
CDR3aa: CASNLGGTGANVLTF

abundance: NA
d_gene: TRBD1
v_gene: TRBV6-5
j_gene: TRBJ2-6
CDR3nt: TGTGCCAGCAGCTCGGGACAGGCTGGGGCCAACGTCCTGACTTTC
CDR3aa: CASSSGQAGANVLTF

abundance: once
d_gene: NA
v_gene: TRBV6-5
j_gene: TRBJ1-2
CDR3nt: TGTGCCAGCAGTTACTCGGTGGAGACCTATGGCTACACCTTC
CDR3aa: CASSYSVETYGYTF

abundance: NA
d_gene: TRBD1
v_gene: TRBV27
j_gene: TRBJ2-6
CDR3nt: TGTGCCAGCAGTTTCGAGGGGGCGGTTGGGGCCAACGTCCTGACTTTC
CDR3aa: CASSFEGAVGANVLTF

abundance: NA
d_gene: TRBD2
v_gene: TRBV29-1
j_gene: TRBJ2-5
CDR3nt: TGCAGCGTTGAATCGCCTAGCGGGAGGACACAAGAGACCCAGTACTTC
CDR3aa: CSVESPSGRTQETQYF

abundance: NA
d_gene: NA
v_gene: TRBV9
j_gene: TRBJ2-7
CDR3nt: TGTGCCAGCAGCGTAGCTACGGTACACGAGCAGTACTTC
CDR3aa: CASSVATVHEQYF

abundance: NA
d_gene: TRBD1
v_gene: TRBV5-1
j_gene: TRBJ1-1
CDR3nt: TGCGCCAGCAGCCCGCGGACAGGCCTTATGAACACTGAAGCTTTCTTT
CDR3aa: CASSPRTGLMNTEAFF

abundance: NA
d_gene: NA
v_gene: TRBV27
j_gene: TRBJ1-5
CDR3nt: TGTGCCAGCAGTTTAGGCAGGAATGGCAATCAGCCCCAGCATTTT
CDR3aa: CASSLGRNGNQPQHF